The T cell receptor (beta chain) under discussion was sequenced for a study of blood T cells in healthy people across ages. Regarding the study as a whole: Shifts in expanded clonotypes may have been confounded by donor CMV status, which was unknown. Donors of long life had a larger count of naive CD4+ cells and greater diversity than aged donors.

The CDR3 contains 12 residues. Germline CDR1 and CDR2: DFQATT and SNEGSKA (reference sequence). V gave up 0 bases and J gave up 5 bases, with 4 bases separating them. Using a J-beta primer mix together with a sample-barcoded 5' primer, a second PCR was run for roughly 6 to 12 cycles. Any given sample supplied a minimum of 2.5 million CDR3-containing paired-end reads. TCRdb redid the calling of the 5' RACE reads with MiXCR, one entry per CDR3 protein. The repertoire has 980,000 or so distinct CDR3 sequences, roughly 48% of them found once; the top ten carry about an eighth. Remarks on this clonotype: The antigen is not known.

PBMCs, at least 7 million per sample, were isolated. This chain uses TRBV20-1 with TRBJ1-4; D unclear. The sample was blood. This clonotype was obtained from a man aged 30 to 39 in good health. CDR3 sequence (DNA): TGCAGTGCTAGAGAGGGCAATGAAAAACTGTTTTTT. Protein sequence: CSAREGNEKLFF.